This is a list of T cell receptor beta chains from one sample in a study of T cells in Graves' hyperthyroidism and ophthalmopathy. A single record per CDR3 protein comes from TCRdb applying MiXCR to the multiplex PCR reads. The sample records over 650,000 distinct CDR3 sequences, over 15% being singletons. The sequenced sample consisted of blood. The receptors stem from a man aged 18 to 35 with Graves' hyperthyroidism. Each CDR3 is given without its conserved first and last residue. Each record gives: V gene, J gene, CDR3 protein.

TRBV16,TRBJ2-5,ASSHTSGGLQY
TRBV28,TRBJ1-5,ASSLSRDRNNQPQH
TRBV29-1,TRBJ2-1,SVHQGGNNEQF
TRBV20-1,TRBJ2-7,SARDRDRVPYEQY
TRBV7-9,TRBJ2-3,ASIPKGADTQY
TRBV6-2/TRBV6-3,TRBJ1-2,ASSPGGWDIASGYT
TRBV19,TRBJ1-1,ASTMPPGQGTPEAF
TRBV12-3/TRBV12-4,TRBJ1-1,ASSLGPGITEAF
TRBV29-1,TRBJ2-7,SVERNSGSTYEQY
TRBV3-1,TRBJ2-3,ASSQDKYGRMWGTDTQY
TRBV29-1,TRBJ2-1,SVDPGGQNYNEQF
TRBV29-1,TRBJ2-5,SVGRGSETQY
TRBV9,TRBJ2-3,ASSAGLSTDTQY
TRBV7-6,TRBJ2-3,ASSLVDRAPTDTQY
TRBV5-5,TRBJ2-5,ASSLLRTPQETQY
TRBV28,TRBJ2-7,ASSFDWDSYEQY
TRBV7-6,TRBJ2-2,ASSLAGGRASTGELF
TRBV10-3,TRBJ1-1,ATGGGGADFAEAF
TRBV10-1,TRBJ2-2,ASSDFPGTRYTGELF
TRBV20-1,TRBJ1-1,SASPGNTEAF
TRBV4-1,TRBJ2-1,ASSLRSRPAGEQF
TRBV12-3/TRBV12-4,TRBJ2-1,ASRGAGGYNEQF
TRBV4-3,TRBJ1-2,ASSQLRDTYYGYT
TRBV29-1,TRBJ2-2,SVLGRQGARSTGELF
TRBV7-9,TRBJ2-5,ASSLGQGIIQETQY
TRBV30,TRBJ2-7,AWSGQGREVPYEQY
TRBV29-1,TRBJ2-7,SVTGEQY
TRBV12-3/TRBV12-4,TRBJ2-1,ASSLTSGSLDPF
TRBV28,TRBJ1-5,ASSFRDRLGQPQH
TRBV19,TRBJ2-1,ASKVEGIRDEQF
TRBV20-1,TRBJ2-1,SAVRQGVRDEQF
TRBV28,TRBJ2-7,ASRKDPTYEQY
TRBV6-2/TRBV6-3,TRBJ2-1,ASASRASSYNEQF